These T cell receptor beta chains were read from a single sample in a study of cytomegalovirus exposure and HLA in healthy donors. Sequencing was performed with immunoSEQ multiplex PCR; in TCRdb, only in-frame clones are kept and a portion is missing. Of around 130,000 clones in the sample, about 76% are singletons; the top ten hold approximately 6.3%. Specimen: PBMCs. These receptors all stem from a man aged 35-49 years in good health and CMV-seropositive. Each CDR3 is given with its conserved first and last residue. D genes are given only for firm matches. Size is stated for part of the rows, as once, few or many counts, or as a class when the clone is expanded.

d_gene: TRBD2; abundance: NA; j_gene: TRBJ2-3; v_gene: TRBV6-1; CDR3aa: CASSDRGRATDTQYF; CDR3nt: TGTGCCAGCAGTGATCGAGGGAGGGCCACAGATACGCAGTATTTT
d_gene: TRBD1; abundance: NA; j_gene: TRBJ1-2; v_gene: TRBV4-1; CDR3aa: CASRGVGTAPYGYTF; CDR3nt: TGCGCCAGCAGGGGGGTTGGGACAGCCCCTTATGGCTACACCTTC
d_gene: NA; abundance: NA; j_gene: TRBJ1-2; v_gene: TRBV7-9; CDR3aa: CASSQGQLESFYGYTF; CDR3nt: TGTGCCAGCAGCCAAGGACAGCTCGAATCGTTCTATGGCTACACCTTC
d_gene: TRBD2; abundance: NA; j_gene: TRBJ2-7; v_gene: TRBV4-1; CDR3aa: CASSQSGTSGRSASEQYF; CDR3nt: TGCGCCAGCAGCCAATCCGGGACTAGCGGGAGGTCGGCGAGCGAGCAGTACTTC
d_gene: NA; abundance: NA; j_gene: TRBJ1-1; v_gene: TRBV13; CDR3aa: CASSLLGRGITEAFF; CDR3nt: TGTGCCAGCAGCTTATTAGGCAGAGGGATCACTGAAGCTTTCTTT
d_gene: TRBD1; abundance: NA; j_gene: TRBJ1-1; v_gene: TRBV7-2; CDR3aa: CASSSGQGNTEAFF; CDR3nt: TGTGCCAGCAGTTCCGGACAGGGGAACACTGAAGCTTTCTTT
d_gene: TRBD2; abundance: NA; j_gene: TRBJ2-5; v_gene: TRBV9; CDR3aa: CASSVRLAAEGTQYF; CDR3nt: TGTGCCAGCAGCGTGCGACTAGCGGCGGAGGGGACCCAGTACTTC
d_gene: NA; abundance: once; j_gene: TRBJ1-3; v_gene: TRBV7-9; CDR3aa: CAGWRSGNTIYF; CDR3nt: TGTGCCGGCTGGCGGTCTGGAAACACCATATATTTT
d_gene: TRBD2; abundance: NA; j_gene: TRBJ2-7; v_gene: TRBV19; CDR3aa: CASSITSGPYEQYF; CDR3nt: TGTGCCAGTAGTATTACTAGCGGCCCCTACGAGCAGTACTTC
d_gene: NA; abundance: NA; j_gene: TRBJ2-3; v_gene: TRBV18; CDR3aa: CASSPPMTSTDTQYF; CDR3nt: TGTGCCAGCTCACCGCCTATGACTAGCACAGATACGCAGTATTTT
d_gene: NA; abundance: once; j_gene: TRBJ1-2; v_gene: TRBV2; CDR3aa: CASRIRSSVYGYTF; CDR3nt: TGTGCCAGCAGAATCCGGAGCAGTGTGTATGGCTACACCTTC
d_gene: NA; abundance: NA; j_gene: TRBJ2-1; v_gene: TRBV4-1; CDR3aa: CASSQLLSSYNEQFF; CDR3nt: TGCGCCAGCAGCCAACTACTAAGTTCCTACAATGAGCAGTTCTTC
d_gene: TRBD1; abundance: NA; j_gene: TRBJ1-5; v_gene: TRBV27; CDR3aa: CASSLSGQGYQPQHF; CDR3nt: TGTGCCAGCAGTTTATCGGGACAGGGGTATCAGCCCCAGCATTTT
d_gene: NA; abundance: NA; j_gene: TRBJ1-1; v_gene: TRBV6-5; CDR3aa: CASSPRPRAEAFF; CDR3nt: TGTGCCAGCAGCCCGAGACCCAGGGCTGAAGCTTTCTTT
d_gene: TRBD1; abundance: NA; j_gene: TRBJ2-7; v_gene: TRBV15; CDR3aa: CATSRAGTGGRYEQYF; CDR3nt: TGTGCCACCAGCAGGGCCGGGACAGGGGGGCGATACGAGCAGTACTTC
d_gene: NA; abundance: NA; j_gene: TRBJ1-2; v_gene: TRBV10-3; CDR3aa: CAISGSNRDYGYTF; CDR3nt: TGTGCCATCAGTGGGTCAAATCGGGACTATGGCTACACCTTC
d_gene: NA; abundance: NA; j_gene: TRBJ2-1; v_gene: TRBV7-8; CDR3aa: CASSLGLANNEQFF; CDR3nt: TGTGCCAGCAGCTTAGGGCTAGCTAACAATGAGCAGTTCTTC
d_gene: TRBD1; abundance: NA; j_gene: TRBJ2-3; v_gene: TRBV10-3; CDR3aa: CAISESTGGITDTQYF; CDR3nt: TGTGCCATCAGTGAGTCCACAGGGGGCATCACAGATACGCAGTATTTT
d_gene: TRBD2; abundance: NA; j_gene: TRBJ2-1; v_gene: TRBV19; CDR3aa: CASSMVSGRANEQFF; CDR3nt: TGTGCCAGTAGTATGGTGTCAGGGAGGGCGAATGAGCAGTTCTTC
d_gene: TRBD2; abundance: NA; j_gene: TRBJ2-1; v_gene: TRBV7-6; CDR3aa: CASSPGLAGGSYNEQFF; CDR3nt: TGTGCCAGCAGCCCTGGACTAGCGGGGGGTTCCTACAATGAGCAGTTCTTC
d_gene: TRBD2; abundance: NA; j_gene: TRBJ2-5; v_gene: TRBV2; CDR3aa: CASSGPAGDQETQYF; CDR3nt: TGTGCCAGCAGTGGGCCAGCGGGAGACCAAGAGACCCAGTACTTC
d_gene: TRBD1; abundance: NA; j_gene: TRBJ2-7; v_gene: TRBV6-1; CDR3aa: CASSEARSVPGQGIGIVYEQYF; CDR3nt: TGTGCCAGCAGTGAAGCTAGGTCGGTACCGGGACAGGGAATAGGTATTGTCTACGAGCAGTACTTC
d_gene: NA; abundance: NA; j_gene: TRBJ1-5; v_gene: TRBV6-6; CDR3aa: CASRGQISNQPQHF; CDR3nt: TGTGCCAGCAGGGGACAAATAAGCAATCAGCCCCAGCATTTT
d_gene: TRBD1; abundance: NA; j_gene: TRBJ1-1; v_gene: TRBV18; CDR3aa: CASSPMRQGGTEAFF; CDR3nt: TGTGCCAGCTCACCGATGCGACAGGGAGGAACTGAAGCTTTCTTT
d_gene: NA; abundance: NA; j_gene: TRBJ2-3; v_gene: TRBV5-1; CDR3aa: CASSLAGQGTDTQYF; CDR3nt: TGCGCCAGCAGCTTGGCGGGCCAGGGGACAGATACGCAGTATTTT
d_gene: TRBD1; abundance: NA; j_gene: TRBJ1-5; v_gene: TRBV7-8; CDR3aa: CASSLTGTAGYNQPQHF; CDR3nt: TGTGCCAGCAGCTTGACCGGGACAGCCGGCTATAATCAGCCCCAGCATTTT
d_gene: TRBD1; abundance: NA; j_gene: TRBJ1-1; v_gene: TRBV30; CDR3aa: CAWSGQGSIKAFF; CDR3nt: TGTGCCTGGTCGGGACAGGGTAGTATCAAGGCTTTCTTT
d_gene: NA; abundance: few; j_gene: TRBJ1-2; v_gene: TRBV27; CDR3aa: CASSALGGFGYTF; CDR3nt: TGTGCCAGCAGTGCCCTCGGGGGGTTCGGCTACACCTTC
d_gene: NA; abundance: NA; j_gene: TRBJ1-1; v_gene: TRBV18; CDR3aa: CASSQQPGLVSEAFF; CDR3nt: TGTGCCAGCTCACAGCAACCAGGGTTGGTCTCTGAAGCTTTCTTT
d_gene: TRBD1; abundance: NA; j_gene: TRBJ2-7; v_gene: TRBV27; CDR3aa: CASSYGGRGQVDEQYF; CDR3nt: TGTGCCAGCAGCTATGGAGGAAGGGGACAGGTCGACGAGCAGTACTTC
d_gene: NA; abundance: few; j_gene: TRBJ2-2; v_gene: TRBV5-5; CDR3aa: CASSFWEQNTGELFF; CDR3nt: TGTGCCAGCAGCTTTTGGGAGCAGAACACCGGGGAGCTGTTTTTT
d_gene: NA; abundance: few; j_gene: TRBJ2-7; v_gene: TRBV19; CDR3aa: CASSSLTGILYEQYF; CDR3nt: TGTGCCAGTAGCTCGCTTACCGGGATACTATACGAGCAGTACTTC
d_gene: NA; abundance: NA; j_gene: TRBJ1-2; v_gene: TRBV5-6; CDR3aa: CASSPVGGILFEDYGYTF; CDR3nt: TGTGCCAGCAGCCCAGTAGGGGGTATATTATTCGAGGATTATGGCTACACCTTC
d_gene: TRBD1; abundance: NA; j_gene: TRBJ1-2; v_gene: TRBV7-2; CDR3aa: CASSLDGRGYGYTF; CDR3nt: TGTGCCAGCAGCTTAGACGGCAGGGGGTATGGCTACACCTTC
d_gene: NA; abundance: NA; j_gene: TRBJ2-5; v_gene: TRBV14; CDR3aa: CASSPTGEETQYF; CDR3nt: TGTGCCAGCAGCCCCACAGGAGAAGAGACCCAGTACTTC
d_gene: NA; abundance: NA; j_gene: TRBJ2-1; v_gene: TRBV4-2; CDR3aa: CASSQDVASGSRGVF; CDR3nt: NA
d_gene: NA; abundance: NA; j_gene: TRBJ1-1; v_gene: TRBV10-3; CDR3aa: CATSGQGGNTEAFF; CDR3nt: TGTGCCACCTCGGGACAAGGGGGGAACACTGAAGCTTTCTTT
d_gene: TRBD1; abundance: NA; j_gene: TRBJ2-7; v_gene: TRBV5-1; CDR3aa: CASSLRQGSDEQYF; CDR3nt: TGCGCCAGCAGCTTGAGACAGGGGAGCGACGAGCAGTACTTC
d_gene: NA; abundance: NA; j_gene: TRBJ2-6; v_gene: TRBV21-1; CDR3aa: CASSARQGGSGANVLTF; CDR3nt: TGTGCCAGCAGCGCTCGACAGGGTGGATCTGGGGCCAACGTCCTGACTTTC
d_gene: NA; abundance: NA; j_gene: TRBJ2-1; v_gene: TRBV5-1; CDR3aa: CASSYQGHEQFF; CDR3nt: TGCGCCAGCAGCTATCAGGGGCATGAGCAGTTCTTC
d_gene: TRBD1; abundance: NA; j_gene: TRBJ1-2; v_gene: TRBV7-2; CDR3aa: CASRLDRGGYTF; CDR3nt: TGTGCCAGCAGACTCGACAGGGGTGGCTACACCTTC
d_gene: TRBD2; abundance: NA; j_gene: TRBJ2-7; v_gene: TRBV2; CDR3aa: CASSPGLLLGTSGDRQYF; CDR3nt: TGTGCCAGCAGTCCGGGACTCCTGCTTGGGACTAGCGGTGACAGACAGTACTTC
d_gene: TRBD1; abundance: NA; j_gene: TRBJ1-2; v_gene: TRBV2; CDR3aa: CASRTGVSNYGYTF; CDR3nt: TGTGCCAGCAGGACAGGGGTTTCGAACTATGGCTACACCTTC
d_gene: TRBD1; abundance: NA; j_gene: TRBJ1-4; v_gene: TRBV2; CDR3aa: CASSEYRGNEKLFF; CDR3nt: TGTGCCAGCAGTGAGTACAGGGGAAATGAAAAACTGTTTTTT
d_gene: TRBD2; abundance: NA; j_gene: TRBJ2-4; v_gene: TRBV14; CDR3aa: CASSHGLAGGPSKNIQYF; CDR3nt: TGTGCCAGCAGCCACGGACTAGCGGGAGGGCCGTCCAAAAACATTCAGTACTTC
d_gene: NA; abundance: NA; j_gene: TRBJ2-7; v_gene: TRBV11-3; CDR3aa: CASSLAGGSEQYF; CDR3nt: TGTGCCAGCAGCCTGGCCGGGGGTTCCGAGCAGTACTTC
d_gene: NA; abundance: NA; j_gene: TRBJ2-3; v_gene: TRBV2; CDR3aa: CASGGGAPDTQYF; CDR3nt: TGTGCCAGCGGAGGGGGGGCCCCGGATACGCAGTATTTT
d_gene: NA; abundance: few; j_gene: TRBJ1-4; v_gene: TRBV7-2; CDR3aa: CASSLQLANEKLFF; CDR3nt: TGTGCCAGCAGCTTACAGTTAGCAAATGAAAAACTGTTTTTT
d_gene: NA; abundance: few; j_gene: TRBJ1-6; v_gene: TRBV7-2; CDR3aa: CASSSGGVPLHF; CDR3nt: TGTGCCAGCAGCTCCGGCGGCGTTCCCCTCCACTTT
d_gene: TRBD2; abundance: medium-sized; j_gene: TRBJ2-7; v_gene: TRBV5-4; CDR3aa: CASSLGSGTPHF; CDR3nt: TGTGCCAGCAGCTTAGGTAGCGGGACCCCCCATTTC
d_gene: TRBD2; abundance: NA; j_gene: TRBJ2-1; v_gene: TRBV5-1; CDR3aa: CASSLAGGSRNEQFF; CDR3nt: TGCGCCAGCAGCTTGGCGGGGGGGAGCAGGAATGAGCAGTTCTTC
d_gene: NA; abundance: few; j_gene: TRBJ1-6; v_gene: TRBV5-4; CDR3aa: CASSLGGGADNSPLHF; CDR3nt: TGTGCCAGCAGCTTGGGAGGTGGGGCCGATAATTCACCCCTCCACTTT
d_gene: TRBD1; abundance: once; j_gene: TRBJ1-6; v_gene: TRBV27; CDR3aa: CASSFSRPGGNSPLHF; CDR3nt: TGTGCCAGCAGTTTTTCCCGGCCAGGGGGGAATTCACCCCTCCACTTT
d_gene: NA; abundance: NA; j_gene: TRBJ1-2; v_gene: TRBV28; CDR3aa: CASSPRDYGYTF; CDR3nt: TGTGCCAGCAGTCCACGGGACTATGGCTACACCTTC
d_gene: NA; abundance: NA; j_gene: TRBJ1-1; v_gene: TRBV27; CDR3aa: CASSLSRGGTEAFF; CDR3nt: TGTGCCAGCAGTTTATCTAGGGGGGGTACTGAAGCTTTCTTT
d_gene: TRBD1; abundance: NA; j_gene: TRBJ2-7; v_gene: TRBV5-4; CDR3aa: CASGGGTGVKQYF; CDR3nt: TGTGCCAGCGGTGGGGGGACAGGGGTTAAGCAGTACTTC
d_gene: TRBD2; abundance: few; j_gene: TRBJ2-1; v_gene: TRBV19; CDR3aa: CASSIGREGFNEQFF; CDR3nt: TGTGCCAGTAGTATAGGGCGGGAGGGGTTCAATGAGCAGTTCTTC
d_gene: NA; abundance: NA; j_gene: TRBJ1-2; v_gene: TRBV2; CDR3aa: CASSGLTVGGWYGYTF; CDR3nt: TGTGCCAGCAGTGGGTTGACAGTAGGAGGGTGGTATGGCTACACCTTC
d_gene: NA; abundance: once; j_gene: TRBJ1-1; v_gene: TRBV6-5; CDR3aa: CASSSLLSVKAFF; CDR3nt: TGTGCCAGCAGTTCTCTACTTTCGGTTAAAGCTTTCTTT